This T cell receptor beta chain was captured in a study of T cell repertoires in cytomegalovirus infection. As regards this clonotype: Antigen unknown.

Findings of the study overall: CMV-specific TCR beta clonotypes restricted by HLA-C dominated the ex vivo response.

Via MiXCR, TCRdb re-called the reads, giving one row per CDR3 protein. This table has about 700,000 distinct CDR3 sequences, about 30% appearing once. This TCR came from a human donor in good health (CMV status not recorded). Some clones in this sample may be carry-over from other donors' samples. This specimen consisted of cultured PBMCs, obtained from culture after CMV antigen stimulation.

CDR3 bases: TGTGCCAGCAGTTTATCCAGGGCCTATGGCTACACCTTC. Protein sequence: CASSLSRAYGYTF. The genes are TRBV27 and TRBJ1-2; D is possibly TRBD1 (5 bases). The CDR3 runs 13 residues. V shed 0 bases and J shed 4 bases, with 6 bases lying between them. Germline V CDR1 and CDR2: MNHEY, SMNVEV (reference sequence).